This entry features one TCR beta chain sequence. What it binds is unknown. These data are taken from a study of STAT5B mutations in CD4+ large granular lymphocyte leukemia. Study conclusions and caveats: 25% of private leukemic clonotypes occurred rarely in other patients' non-leukemic repertoires. Patient CD4-sorted repertoires looked more clonal than healthy CD4+ repertoires, even without putative leukemic clones.

V lost 5 bases and J 2 bases, leaving 14 bases between the germline ends. The CDR3 loop spans 14 amino acids. Germline CDR1 reads SGHRS; CDR2 reads YFSETQ. Per the original data handling: The detection floor for productive clonotype frequency was 2.59 x 10-5. Assay used: immunoSEQ multiplex PCR; TCRdb lists only in-frame clones, some missing. V and J calls and clone size are those listed in that table; D and trimming were worked out from the DNA. The table lists about 31,000 clones, around 72% of them singletons, with roughly 2% in the top ten. Input material: CD4+ T cells from blood buffy coats. The chain is built from TRBV5-1 and TRBJ2-7; D is perhaps TRBD1 or TRBD2 (5 bases each). The source of this sequence is a human donor in good health. CDR3 coding DNA: TGCGCCAGCAGATTCGGGGCGATGGCCTACGAGCAGTACTTC. This gives the protein CASRFGAMAYEQYF.